This entry lists 10 T cell receptor beta chains sequenced from one sample in a study of breast tumors, draining lymph nodes, adjacent tissues. TCRdb called the multiplex PCR reads again in MiXCR, with one record for every CDR3 protein. The sample has around 230,000 distinct CDR3 sequences, roughly 32% seen once; the top ten hold roughly 1.3%. Samples came from axillary lymph nodes draining the breast cancer. The material sequenced was axillary lymph node tissue. The origin of the receptors is a female donor with breast cancer. Some clones in this sample may be carry-over from other donors' samples.

Turning to this clonotype: The junction differs from germline at one of its ends, possibly a read error. The gene calls are TRBV20-1 and TRBJ2-7; D uncertain. The length of the CDR3 is 13 residues. Germline CDR1 reads DFQATT; CDR2 reads SNEGSKA (reference sequence). CDR3: CSANSELPYAQYF. CDR3 in DNA: TGCAGTGCGAACAGCGAGCTCCCCTACGCGCAGTACTTC.

Many counts were recorded for this clonotype. Relative to the germline gene, one junction end is altered; a read error may explain this. The chain recombines TRBV3-1 with TRBJ2-7, with 8 bases lining up with TRBD2. The CDR3 has 13 residues. The germline V gene encodes CDR1 LGHDT and CDR2 YNNKEL (reference sequence). The CDR3 DNA is TGTGCCAGCAGACAAGGGCCCAGCGGGAGCCCGTACTTC. Its translation: CASRQGPSGSPYF.

At least ten counts were recorded for this clonotype. The genes are TRBV19 and TRBJ2-3; the match to TRBD2 covers 11 bases. Germline assignment: CDR1 LNHDA and CDR2 SQIVND (reference sequence). The CDR3 contains 15 residues. V lost 6 bases to trimming and J lost 3 bases; unmatched junction nucleotides: 5. The CDR3 spells CASRTSGMITDTQYF. In DNA form, the CDR3 reads TGTGCCAGTAGGACTAGCGGGATGATTACAGATACGCAGTATTTT.

This clonotype was found a few times. A read error is possible here, since a much larger clone lies one base away. The chain carries TRBV12-3 or TRBV12-4 and TRBJ2-2; 7 positions match TRBD2. The V and J ends lost 10 bases and 3 bases, in that order; junction bases with no gene match: 8. This CDR3 region has 14 residues. CDR3 sequence: CATTSGEDTGELFF. The CDR3 region has the DNA TGTGCCACCACGAGCGGGGAGGACACCGGGGAGCTGTTTTTT.

This clonotype was detected many times. The CDR3 loop reads CASSQGLHEQYF. CDR3 DNA sequence: TGTGCCAGCAGCCAAGGACTACACGAGCAGTACTTC. The chain combines TRBV3-1 with TRBJ2-7, with D tentatively TRBD2 (5 bases). The CDR3 runs to 12 residues. V lost 1 base to trimming and J lost 5 bases, with 6 bases between them. The germline V gene encodes CDR1 LGHDT and CDR2 YNNKEL (reference sequence).

Many counts were recorded for this clonotype. The chain uses TRBV18 and TRBJ2-5, with D perhaps TRBD1 (6 bases). V lost 2 bases and J 1 base, leaving 20 bases between the germline ends. This CDR3 region has 18 residues. Germline V CDR1 and CDR2: KGHSH, LQKENI. In nucleotides, the CDR3 is TGTGCCAGCTCACCAGCGCTCCCAGTTGGACAGACCCAAGAGACCCAGTACTTC. Amino acids: CASSPALPVGQTQETQYF. Full variable domain (remainder filled in from reference TRBV18 and TRBJ2-5): NAGVMQNPRHLVRRRGQEARLRCSPMKGHSHVYWYRQLPEEGLKFMVYLQKENIIDESGMPKERFSAEFPKEGPSILRIQQVVRGDSAAYFCASSPALPVGQTQETQYFGPGTRLLVL.

This clonotype occurred many times. This chain links TRBV20-1 with TRBJ2-1; D assignment may be TRBD1 or TRBD2 (5 bases each). CDR3 length equals 14 residues. Germline-derived CDR1 and CDR2 are DFQATT and SNEGSKA (reference sequence). The V and J ends lost 6 bases and 3 bases respectively, with 15 bases between them. CDR3 region: CSATRDGYYNEQFF. CDR3 sequence (DNA): TGCAGTGCAACCCGGGACGGCTACTACAATGAGCAGTTCTTC.

The V and J genes are TRBV11-2 and TRBJ2-1, with 12 bases aligning to TRBD2. The CDR3 extends over 17 amino acids. Germline V gene sequence: CDR1 SGHAT, CDR2 FQNNGV. Trimming removed 2 bases from V and 3 bases from J; junction bases left unmatched: 5. The CDR3 DNA reads as TGTGCCAGCAGCTTAAGGAGACTAGCGGGGGACTACAATGAGCAGTTCTTC. Amino acids: CASSLRRLAGDYNEQFF.

This clonotype was counted at least ten times. This chain links TRBV5-4 with TRBJ2-7; 9 nucleotides align to TRBD2. The CDR3 loop spans 16 amino acids. CDR1 SGHNT and CDR2 YYREEE come from the germline V gene (reference sequence). The trim removed 4 bases at V and 5 bases at J, leaving 13 bases unmatched. CDR3: CASSLSGGLAFHEQYF. The DNA of the CDR3 is TGTGCCAGCAGCCTAAGCGGGGGACTAGCATTCCACGAGCAGTACTTC.

Ten or more counts support this clonotype. V usage is TRBV7-8 and J usage is TRBJ2-5; D gene ambiguous. Germline-derived CDR1 and CDR2 are SGHVS and FQNEAQ. Trimming took 4 bases from V and 1 from J, leaving 10 bases between them. The CDR3 runs 14 residues. The CDR3 DNA sequence: TGTGCCAGCAGCTCCCGGGCCCTCCAAGAGACCCAGTACTTC. Translated: CASSSRALQETQYF.